This T cell receptor (beta chain) was documented in a study of T cells expressing NK-cell markers. Study-wide context: TCR beta repertoires came from sorted CD3+CD56+NKG2C+, CD3+CD56+NKG2C- and CD3+CD56-NKG2C+ T cells. Study-wide findings and caveats: Dominant NKG2C+ clonotypes accounted for about 1.0-8% of CD8+ T cells in 5 to 7 donors.

A word on this clonotype: Its antigen is not known.

TCRdb processed the 5' RACE reads again and assigns one entry to each CDR3 protein, with no DNA. Its table records about 190,000 distinct CDR3 sequences. Germline V gives CDR1 SGHTS, CDR2 YDEGEE. The CDR3 extends over 17 amino acids. The rearrangement uses TRBV5-8 and TRBJ2-1; TCRdb gives TRBD2 as the D gene, but with no DNA this cannot be confirmed. The sequence came from a man aged 18-75 years in good health. Sequencing input: blood T cells: a sorted CD56 or NKG2C T cell subset, CD4+ or CD8+ T cells, or bulk PBMC T cells (not recorded which). The CDR3 loop is CASSMGLAGSTYNEQFF.